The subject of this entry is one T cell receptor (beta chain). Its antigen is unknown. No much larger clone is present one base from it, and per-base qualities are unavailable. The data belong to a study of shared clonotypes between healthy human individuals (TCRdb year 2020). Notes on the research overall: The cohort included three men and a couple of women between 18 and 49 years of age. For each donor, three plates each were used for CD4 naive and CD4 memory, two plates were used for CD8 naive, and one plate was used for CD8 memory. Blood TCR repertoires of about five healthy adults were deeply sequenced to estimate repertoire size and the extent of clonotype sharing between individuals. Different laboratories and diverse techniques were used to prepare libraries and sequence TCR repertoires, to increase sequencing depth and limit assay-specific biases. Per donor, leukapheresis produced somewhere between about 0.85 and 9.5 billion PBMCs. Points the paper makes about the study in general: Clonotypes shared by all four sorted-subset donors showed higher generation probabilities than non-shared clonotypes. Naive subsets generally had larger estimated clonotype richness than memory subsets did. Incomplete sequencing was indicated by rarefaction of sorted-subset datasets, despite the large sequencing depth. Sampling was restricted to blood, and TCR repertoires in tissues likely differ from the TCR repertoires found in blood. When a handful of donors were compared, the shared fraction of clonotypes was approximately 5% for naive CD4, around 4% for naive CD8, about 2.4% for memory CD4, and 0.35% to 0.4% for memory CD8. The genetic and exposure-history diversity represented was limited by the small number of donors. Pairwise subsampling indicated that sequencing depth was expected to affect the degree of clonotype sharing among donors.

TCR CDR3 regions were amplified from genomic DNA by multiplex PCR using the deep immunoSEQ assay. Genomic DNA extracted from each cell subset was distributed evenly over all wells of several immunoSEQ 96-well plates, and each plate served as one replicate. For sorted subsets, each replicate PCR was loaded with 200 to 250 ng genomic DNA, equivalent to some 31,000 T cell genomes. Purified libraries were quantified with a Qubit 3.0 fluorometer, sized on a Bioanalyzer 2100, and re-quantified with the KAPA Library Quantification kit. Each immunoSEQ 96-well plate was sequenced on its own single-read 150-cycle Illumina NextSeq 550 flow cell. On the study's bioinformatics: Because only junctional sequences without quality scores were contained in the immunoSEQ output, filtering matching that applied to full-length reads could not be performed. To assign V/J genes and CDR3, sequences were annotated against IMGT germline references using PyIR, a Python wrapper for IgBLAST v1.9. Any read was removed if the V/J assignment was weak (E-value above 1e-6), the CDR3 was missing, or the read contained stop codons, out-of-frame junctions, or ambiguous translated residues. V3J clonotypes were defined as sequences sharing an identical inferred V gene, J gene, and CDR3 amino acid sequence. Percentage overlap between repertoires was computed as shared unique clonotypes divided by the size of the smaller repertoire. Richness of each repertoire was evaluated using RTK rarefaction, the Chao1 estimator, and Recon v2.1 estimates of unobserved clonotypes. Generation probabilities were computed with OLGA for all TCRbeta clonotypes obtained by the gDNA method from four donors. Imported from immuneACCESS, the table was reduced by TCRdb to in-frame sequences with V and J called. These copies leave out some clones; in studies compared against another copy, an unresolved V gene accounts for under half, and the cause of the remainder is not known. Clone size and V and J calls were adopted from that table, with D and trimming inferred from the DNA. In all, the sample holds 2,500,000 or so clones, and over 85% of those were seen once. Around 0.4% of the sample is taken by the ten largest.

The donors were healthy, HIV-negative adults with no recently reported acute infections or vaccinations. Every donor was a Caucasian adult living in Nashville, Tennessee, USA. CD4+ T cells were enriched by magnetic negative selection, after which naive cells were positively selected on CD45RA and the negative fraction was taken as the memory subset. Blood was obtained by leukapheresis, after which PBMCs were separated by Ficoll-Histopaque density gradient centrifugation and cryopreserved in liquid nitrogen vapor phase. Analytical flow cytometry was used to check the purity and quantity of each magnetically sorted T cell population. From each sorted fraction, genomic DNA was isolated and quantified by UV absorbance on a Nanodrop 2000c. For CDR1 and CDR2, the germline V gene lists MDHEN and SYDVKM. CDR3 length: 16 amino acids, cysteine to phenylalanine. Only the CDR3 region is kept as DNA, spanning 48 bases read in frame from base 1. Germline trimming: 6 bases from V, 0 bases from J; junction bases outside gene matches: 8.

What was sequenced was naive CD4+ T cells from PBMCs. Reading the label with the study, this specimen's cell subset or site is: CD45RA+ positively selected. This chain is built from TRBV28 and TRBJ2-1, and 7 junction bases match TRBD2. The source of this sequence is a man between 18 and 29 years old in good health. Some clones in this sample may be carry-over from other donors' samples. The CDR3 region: CASSYRRGSSYNEQFF. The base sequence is TGTGCCAGCAGCTATAGGCGGGGGAGCTCCTACAATGAGCAGTTCTTC.